The 20 T cell receptor beta chains below were found in one sample sequenced in a study of OX40 agonist ivuxolimab in advanced cancers. Clones were sequenced by immunoSEQ multiplex PCR, and TCRdb holds only the in-frame ones, with some missing. Altogether tens of thousands of clones are present, 85% to 90% being singletons, with the ten largest covering about 10%. The material was CD4+ or CD8+ T cells sorted from blood, obtained in a trial of the OX40 agonist ivuxolimab. The receptors here all came from an adult with an advanced solid tumor such as melanoma, head and neck, liver or kidney cancer.

The chain is built from TRBV5-1 and TRBJ2-7; TRBD1 matches at 8 bases. CDR1 SGHRS and CDR2 YFSETQ come from the germline V gene. This CDR3 has 14 residues. V dropped 4 bases and J dropped 6; count of bases not matched to a gene: 9. The CDR3 sequence: CASSLQTGVAEQYF. The CDR3 nucleotides read TGCGCCAGCAGCCTACAGACAGGGGTCGCCGAGCAGTACTTC. The variable domain in full, with the rest retrieved from reference TRBV5-1 and TRBJ2-7, is KAGVTQTPRYLIKTRGQQVTLSCSPISGHRSVSWYQQTPGQGLQFLFEYFSETQRNKGNFPGRFSGRQFSNSRSEMNVSTLELGDSALYLCASSLQTGVAEQYFGPGTRLTVT.

This clone came up once. This sequence joins TRBV21-1 and TRBJ1-4. TRBV21-1 is described as a pseudogene. CDR3 length equals 17 residues. The CDR3 DNA follows: TGTGCCAGCAGCAAAGCGCTGCTATCCCCAACTAATGAAAAACTGTTTTTT. It codes for CASSKALLSPTNEKLFF.

The chain couples TRBV5-6 to TRBJ2-5; D possibly matches TRBD1 or TRBD2 (7 bases each). V was shortened by 3 bases and J by 7 bases, with 16 bases between the two germline ends. Germline CDR1 SGHDT, CDR2 YYEEEE. The CDR3 extends over 14 amino acids. The CDR3 nucleotides read TGTGCCAGCAGCTGGCAGGGGGGGCAGGGGACCCAGTACTTC. Translated: CASSWQGGQGTQYF.

The chain recombines TRBV4-2 with TRBJ2-3; 8 positions match TRBD2. Looked up from germline, CDR1 is LGHNA and CDR2 is YNFKEQ. Trimming at V came to 3 bases and at J to 4 bases, leaving 9 bases not matched to a gene. The CDR3 is made up of 16 amino acids. Here the CDR3 reads CASSHQKREPADTQYF. CDR3 nucleotide sequence: TGTGCCAGCAGCCATCAGAAGCGGGAGCCGGCAGATACGCAGTATTTT.

The V gene is TRBV28, the J gene TRBJ2-2; tentatively, D is TRBD2 (6 bases). Trimming removed 4 bases from V and 4 bases from J, with 13 bases in between. CDR1 is MDHEN and CDR2 is SYDVKM in the germline V gene. The CDR3 extends over 15 amino acids. Here the CDR3 DNA reads TGTGCCAGCAGTTCAGGAGGGGCCTCCACCGGGGAGCTGTTTTTT. It encodes CASSSGGASTGELFF.

V and J are TRBV6-1 and TRBJ2-3; D perhaps matches TRBD2 (6 bases). Per germline, CDR1 MNHNS and CDR2 SASEGT. The V gene lost 5 bases and the J gene lost 2 bases, with 11 bases spanning the gap. This CDR3 is built from 14 residues. In DNA, the CDR3 is TGTGCCAGCAGTCGCCGGGACTCCACAGATACGCAGTATTTT. It codes for CASSRRDSTDTQYF.

The rearrangement uses TRBV18 and TRBJ2-3, with a tentative D call TRBD2 (7 bases). The CDR3 runs 16 residues. V gave up 6 bases and J gave up 0 bases, with 16 bases separating them. Looked up from germline, CDR1 is KGHSH and CDR2 is LQKENI. CDR3 sequence: CASSKRGGPSTDTQYF. Written as DNA, the CDR3 is TGTGCCAGCTCGAAGAGGGGGGGTCCTAGCACAGATACGCAGTATTTT.

The table lists this clone with a count of one. The chain recombines TRBV18 with TRBJ2-6; D assignment may be TRBD1 or TRBD2 (5 bases each). The CDR3 runs to 18 residues. V lost 0 bases and J lost 0, with 12 bases in between. Germline-derived CDR1 and CDR2 are KGHSH and LQKENI. The CDR3 is CASSPPRGRSSGANVLTF. The DNA for the CDR3 is TGTGCCAGCTCACCACCGAGGGGACGGAGCTCTGGGGCCAACGTCCTGACTTTC.

The chain carries TRBV6-4 and TRBJ1-1, with D unclear. V was shortened by 3 bases and J by 5 bases, with 10 bases between the two germline ends. The CDR3 is made up of 13 amino acids. Germline CDR1 MRHNA, CDR2 SNTAGT. The CDR3 sequence is CASSEAGWTEAFF. In nucleotides, the CDR3 is TGTGCCAGCAGTGAGGCGGGGTGGACTGAAGCTTTCTTT.

The chain has TRBV2 and TRBJ1-6; TRBD1 matches at 7 bases. This CDR3 is 14 amino acids long. CDR1 is SNHLY and CDR2 is FYNNEI in the germline V gene. The junction had 12 bases not matched to a gene; V was cut back by 5 bases and J by 14 bases. This CDR3 reads CASSTGVWAGSLHF. CDR3 nucleotides: TGTGCCAGCAGTACAGGGGTCTGGGCGGGATCCCTCCACTTT.

The chain combines TRBV7-9 with TRBJ2-7; D gene ambiguous. The V gene lost 2 bases and the J gene lost 1 base, with 9 bases spanning the gap. The CDR3 consists of 14 residues. Germline values: CDR1 SEHNR, CDR2 FQNEAQ (reference sequence). The CDR3 DNA sequence: TGTGCCAGCAGCTTAATACCGGGTTCCTACGAGCAGTACTTC. Translated: CASSLIPGSYEQYF. Complete variable domain (other parts from reference TRBV7-9 and TRBJ2-7): DTGVSQNPRHKITKRGQNVTFRCDPISEHNRLYWYRQTLGQGPEFLTYFQNEAQLEKSRLLSDRFSAERPKGSFSTLEIQRTEQGDSAMYLCASSLIPGSYEQYFGPGTRLTVT.

V and J are TRBV19 and TRBJ2-6; possible D gene TRBD2, 5 bases. This CDR3 is 15 amino acids long. Trimming removed 7 bases from V and 0 bases from J, with 10 bases in between. Germline V gives CDR1 LNHDA, CDR2 SQIVND (reference sequence). CDR3 sequence reads: CASMARDSGANVLTF. In nucleotides, the CDR3 is TGTGCCAGTATGGCGAGGGACTCTGGGGCCAACGTCCTGACTTTC.

The chain carries TRBV19 and TRBJ1-2; possible D gene TRBD1, 5 bases. The germline V gene has CDR1 LNHDA and CDR2 SQIVND (reference sequence). Trimming removed 3 bases at V and 4 bases at J, with 9 bases between. The CDR3 spans 13 residues. In DNA form, the CDR3 reads TGTGCCAGTAGTATGTCAGGGATCTATGGCTACACCTTC. Encoded protein: CASSMSGIYGYTF.

CDR3 sequence (DNA): TGCGCCAGCAGCGCGGGGCCCACCGAGACCCAGTACTTC. It specifies CASSAGPTETQYF. This sequence joins TRBV5-1 and TRBJ2-5, with TRBD2 as a possible D gene (6 bases). V was trimmed by 4 bases and J by 5 bases, leaving 12 bases between them. CDR3 length: 13 residues. Germline lookup yields CDR1 SGHRS and CDR2 YFSETQ.

The V and J genes are TRBV11-3 and TRBJ2-3, with 8 bases aligning to TRBD1. The CDR3 runs to 15 residues. Germline V CDR1 and CDR2: SGHNT, YENEEA. V was pared by 5 bases and J by 5 bases, with 9 bases of the junction left unmatched. The DNA of the CDR3 is TGTGCCAGCAGCCTTGGACAGGGCCGTGGAGATACGCAGTATTTT. Translating gives CASSLGQGRGDTQYF. Drawing the rest from reference TRBV11-3 and TRBJ2-3, the complete variable domain is EAGVVQSPRYKIIEKKQPVAFWCNPISGHNTLYWYLQNLGQGPELLIRYENEEAVDDSQLPKDRFSAERLKGVDSTLKIQPAELGDSAVYLCASSLGQGRGDTQYFGPGTRLTVL.

The rearrangement uses TRBV7-3 and TRBJ2-1; TRBD2 is a possible D gene (7 bases). Trimming pared 5 bases from V and 7 bases from J, leaving 18 bases between. The CDR3 runs 15 residues. Germline lookup yields CDR1 SGHTA and CDR2 FQGTGA. The CDR3 spells CASSPPYREGNEQFF. The CDR3 DNA is TGTGCCAGCAGCCCACCATACAGGGAGGGGAATGAGCAGTTCTTC.

J is TRBJ2-5 and V is TRBV6-5; the D gene is possibly TRBD2 (6 bases). Trimming removed 2 bases at V and 2 bases at J, with 9 bases between. There are 14 residues in the CDR3. Germline-derived CDR1 and CDR2 are MNHEY and SVGAGI. The CDR3 reads CASSYGGRQETQYF. DNA for the CDR3: TGTGCCAGCAGTTACGGGGGGAGACAAGAGACCCAGTACTTC.

This clone was found a few times. CDR3: CASSLESLNQPQHF. The DNA for the CDR3 is TGCGCCAGCAGCTTGGAGAGCCTCAATCAGCCCCAGCATTTT. The chain is built from TRBV5-1 and TRBJ1-5; D ambiguous. V was cut by 0 bases and J by 3 bases, with 7 bases left in between. CDR1 and CDR2 (germline): SGHRS, YFSETQ. The CDR3 totals 14 residues.

This clone is medium-sized by share. V gene TRBV27 combines with J gene TRBJ1-2; weak D call: TRBD1 (5 bases). The CDR3 is made up of 14 amino acids. The germline V gene encodes CDR1 MNHEY and CDR2 SMNVEV (reference sequence). Between the trimmed V and J ends, which lost 3 bases and 3 bases, there was a span of 11 bases. CDR3: CASSFGRGDYGYTF. CDR3 DNA: TGTGCCAGCAGTTTTGGGAGGGGCGACTATGGCTACACCTTC.

This rearrangement joins TRBV29-1 to TRBJ1-4; weak D call: TRBD1 (6 bases). Deletions cut 7 bases from V and 5 bases from J, with 11 bases between. Per the germline V gene, CDR1 is SQVTM and CDR2 is ANQGSEA. There are 12 residues in the CDR3. The CDR3 spells CSAQGRNEKLFF. The CDR3 DNA reads TGCAGCGCTCAGGGGCGCAATGAAAAACTGTTTTTT.